This entry lists 15 T cell receptor beta chains sequenced from one sample in a study of human T cells and chemical hapten exposure. Using its own MiXCR run on the RACE reads, TCRdb lists one record per CDR3 protein. The data contain about 130,000 distinct CDR3 sequences, around 8.2% of them singletons. Indicated time point: healthy volunteer bleed at 2 weeks. Unfractionated whole blood yielded the extracted total RNA. Sequencing used whole blood. The receptor set was obtained from a male donor in good health. Some clones in this sample may be carry-over from other donors' samples.

In this sample, this clonotype turned up a few times. V gene TRBV11-2 combines with J gene TRBJ1-3; D remains unclear. This CDR3 has 15 amino acids. Trimming removed 2 bases at V and 0 bases at J, with 8 bases between. CDR1 is SGHAT and CDR2 is FQNNGV in the germline V gene. This chain's CDR3 is CASSLFAASGNTIYF. CDR3 sequence (DNA): TGTGCCAGCAGCTTATTTGCAGCCTCTGGAAACACCATATATTTT.

The chain uses TRBV7-2 and TRBJ2-1; 11 nucleotides agree with TRBD1. The CDR3 covers 14 residues. With 5 bases clipped from V and 9 bases from J, the junction kept 6 bases outside the gene matches. From germline, CDR1 is SGHTA and CDR2 FQGNSA. As DNA, the CDR3 is TGTGCCAGCAGCCCGGACAGGGGGCGAGGTGAGCAGTTCTTC. Protein sequence: CASSPDRGRGEQFF.

The gene calls are TRBV4-2 and TRBJ2-5, with a possible D match to TRBD1 (5 bases). The ends were cut back, 4 bases at V and 4 bases at J, with 13 bases in the middle. The CDR3 is 14 amino acids. The germline CDR1 and CDR2 sequences are LGHNA and YNFKEQ. CDR3 sequence: CASSPAGFGETQYF. CDR3 sequence (DNA): TGTGCCAGCAGCCCCGCAGGGTTCGGAGAGACCCAGTACTTC.

The CDR3 coding sequence is TGTGCCAGCAGTACCGACAGGGTGACAGAGACCCAGTACTTC. Protein: CASSTDRVTETQYF. The chain has TRBV6-2 or TRBV6-3 and TRBJ2-5; TRBD1 agrees at 7 bases. The CDR3 sequence is 14 residues long. V trimming: 5 bases; J trimming: 4 bases; junction bases outside the gene matches: 7. Germline V gene lookup returns CDR1 MNHEY and CDR2 SVGEGT.

This chain joins TRBV9 and TRBJ2-3, with D unresolved. V was trimmed by 6 bases and J by 2 bases, leaving 13 bases between them. Germline values: CDR1 SGDLS, CDR2 YYNGEE. The CDR3 consists of 14 residues. CDR3 in amino acids: CASTDPRNTDTQYF. CDR3 sequence (DNA): TGTGCCAGCACAGACCCCCGGAACACAGATACGCAGTATTTT.

To note about this clonotype: Just one base apart from a much larger clone, this may be a read error. DNA of the CDR3: TGTGTCAGCAGCTTCGGACGGGGGGGCCTGTACGAGCAGTACTTC. It yields the protein CVSSFGRGGLYEQYF. V usage is TRBV7-2 and J usage is TRBJ2-7, with TRBD2 matching over 8 bases. Germline CDR1 is SGHTA and CDR2 is FQGNSA. This CDR3 region has 15 residues.

This clonotype was seen a few times. The J gene is TRBJ2-7, the V gene TRBV20-1; TRBD1 agrees at 7 bases. There are 13 residues in the CDR3. CDR1 and CDR2 from the germline V gene are DFQATT and SNEGSKA (reference sequence). The V segment lost 5 bases and the J segment 0 bases; nucleotides outside the gene matches: 4. CDR3 amino acids: CSAEQGSSYEQYF. CDR3 coding DNA: TGCAGTGCTGAACAGGGGAGCTCCTACGAGCAGTACTTC.

This clonotype was seen a few times. The J gene is TRBJ1-5, the V gene TRBV4-1; TRBD1 might be the D (6 bases). CDR1 and CDR2 (germline): MGHRA, YSYEKL. The CDR3 spans 18 residues. V was cut by 0 bases and J by 0 bases, with 15 bases left in between. The CDR3 protein is CASSQDDRTYFSNQPQHF. In nucleotides, the CDR3 is TGCGCCAGCAGCCAAGATGACAGGACGTATTTTAGCAATCAGCCCCAGCATTTT.

This clonotype was observed many times. V gene TRBV10-1 combines with J gene TRBJ2-7, with TRBD1 matching over 7 bases. Germline lookup yields CDR1 WNHNN and CDR2 SYGVQD (reference sequence). The V and J ends lost 2 bases and 3 bases, in that order; junction bases with no gene match: 1. CDR3 length: 13 residues. The CDR3 reads CASSENRGYEQYF. The CDR3 DNA is TGCGCCAGCAGTGAGAACAGGGGCTACGAGCAGTACTTC.

This clonotype was detected a few times. The V gene is TRBV24-1, the J gene TRBJ2-1; TRBD2 matches at 9 bases. This CDR3 has 15 amino acids. Trimming took 3 bases from V and 5 from J; bases not matched to a gene: 4. CDR1 is KGHDR, CDR2 SFDVKD, per germline. CDR3 sequence (DNA): TGTGCCACCAGTGATGTTAGCGGGGGAAACAATGAGCAGTTCTTC. Translation gives CATSDVSGGNNEQFF.

The chain combines TRBV5-1 with TRBJ2-5; no firm D call. The CDR3 is made up of 14 amino acids. V lost 0 bases and J lost 1, with 7 bases in between. Germline V lookup: CDR1 SGHRS, CDR2 YFSETQ. The CDR3 loop reads CASSLDLIQETQYF. The CDR3 region has the DNA TGCGCCAGCAGCTTGGACCTAATCCAAGAGACCCAGTACTTC.

The chain carries TRBV4-2 and TRBJ2-1, with 9 bases fitting TRBD1. The CDR3 consists of 16 residues. The germline V gene encodes CDR1 LGHNA and CDR2 YNFKEQ. Germline trimming cut 1 base from V and 2 bases from J; bases unmatched to any gene: 3. The CDR3 loop reads CASSQGTGATYNEQFF. The DNA of the CDR3 is TGTGCCAGCAGCCAAGGGACAGGGGCAACCTACAATGAGCAGTTCTTC.

This clonotype came up many times. The genes are TRBV7-2 and TRBJ2-2, with D unclear. The CDR3 sequence is 13 residues long. With 1 base removed from V and 6 bases from J, the gap between germline ends came to 6 bases. The germline V gene encodes CDR1 SGHTA and CDR2 FQGNSA. Here the CDR3 DNA reads TGTGCCAGCAGCTTAGAAGGTGCCGGGGAGCTGTTTTTT. Protein product: CASSLEGAGELFF.

This clonotype appeared many times. The gene calls are TRBV7-6 and TRBJ2-3, with D possibly being TRBD2 (6 bases). CDR1 is SGHVS, CDR2 FNYEAQ, per germline. V was pared by 6 bases and J by 0 bases, with 13 bases between. This CDR3 contains 15 residues. This CDR3 reads CASSPGTSSTDTQYF. Here the CDR3 DNA reads TGTGCCAGCAGTCCTGGGACTTCGAGCACAGATACGCAGTATTTT.

V usage is TRBV5-1 and J usage is TRBJ1-1; unclear D gene. The germline gives CDR1 SGHRS, CDR2 YFSETQ. V dropped 6 bases and J dropped 1 base, with 13 bases sitting between them. The CDR3 is 14 amino acids. The CDR3 spells CASTLGAANTEAFF. The CDR3 region has the DNA TGCGCCAGCACTTTAGGTGCGGCGAACACTGAAGCTTTCTTT. Based on the CDR3 plus reference TRBV5-1 and TRBJ1-1, the full variable domain is KAGVTQTPRYLIKTRGQQVTLSCSPISGHRSVSWYQQTPGQGLQFLFEYFSETQRNKGNFPGRFSGRQFSNSRSEMNVSTLELGDSALYLCASTLGAANTEAFFGQGTRLTVV.